The 9 T cell receptor beta chains reported below all come from one sample, sequenced in a study of shared clonotypes between healthy human individuals. Assay used: immunoSEQ multiplex PCR; TCRdb lists only in-frame clones, some missing. The sample holds about 2 million clones; less than 95% are singletons and the top ten take 0.9% to 1.3%. Positively selected for CCR7, the CD45RO-negative cells used as naive CD8 cells excluded terminally differentiated effector memory CD45RA+ cells. Specimen: naive CD8+ T cells sorted from blood. The receptors originated from a man between 18 and 29 years old in good health.

The CDR3 nucleotides read TGTGCCAGCTCACCAGTCTTCACGACGTGGGAAAAACTGTTTTTT. Protein: CASSPVFTTWEKLFF. The chain combines TRBV18 with TRBJ1-4; D not certain. The length of the CDR3 is 15 residues. The germline V gene encodes CDR1 KGHSH and CDR2 LQKENI. V was shortened by 2 bases and J by 8 bases, with 15 bases between the two germline ends. The whole variable domain, filled in from reference TRBV18 and TRBJ1-4, reads NAGVMQNPRHLVRRRGQEARLRCSPMKGHSHVYWYRQLPEEGLKFMVYLQKENIIDESGMPKERFSAEFPKEGPSILRIQQVVRGDSAAYFCASSPVFTTWEKLFFGSGTQLSVL.

The rearrangement links TRBV2 to TRBJ2-1, with D uncertain. CDR1 is SNHLY and CDR2 is FYNNEI in the germline V gene. CDR3 length: 15 residues. The ends were cut back, 7 bases at V and 0 bases at J, with 13 bases in the middle. The CDR3 nucleotides are TGTGCCAGCAAGGCCCAGCGTAGCTCCTACAATGAGCAGTTCTTC. Protein product: CASKAQRSSYNEQFF.

The rearrangement joins TRBV7-9 to TRBJ2-7, with TRBD2 matching over 9 bases. The ends lost 7 bases at V and 3 bases at J; junction bases unmatched: 7. CDR3 length: 14 amino acids. Germline CDR1 is SEHNR and CDR2 is FQNEAQ (reference sequence). CDR3 DNA: TGTGCCAGCACCTCCTTTAGCGGGAGCTACGAGCAGTACTTC. This codes for CASTSFSGSYEQYF.

J is TRBJ1-2 and V is TRBV2; D remains ambiguous. V lost 6 bases, J lost 8 bases, and 13 bases lay in between. This CDR3 has 12 residues. Germline lookup yields CDR1 SNHLY and CDR2 FYNNEI. The DNA of the CDR3 is TGTGCCAGCAGGGACCTTGGGGAAGGCTACACCTTC. Translated, it gives CASRDLGEGYTF.

This chain links TRBV6-5 with TRBJ2-7; D might be TRBD1 (5 bases). Germline V gene sequence: CDR1 MNHEY, CDR2 SVGAGI. Between the trimmed V and J ends, which lost 4 bases and 6 bases, there was a span of 16 bases. The CDR3 runs 14 residues. This CDR3 is CASSSRIYGAEQYF. The CDR3 region has the DNA TGTGCCAGCAGTTCCCGCATTTATGGGGCCGAGCAGTACTTC.

The chain recombines TRBV7-8 with TRBJ2-5; D unclear. V lost 3 bases and J lost 5, with 10 bases in between. This CDR3 contains 13 residues. Germline V gene sequence: CDR1 SGHVS, CDR2 FQNEAQ. The CDR3 sequence: CASSFGSWETQYF. In DNA, the CDR3 is TGTGCCAGCAGCTTTGGGTCCTGGGAGACCCAGTACTTC.

V usage is TRBV4-3 and J usage is TRBJ1-5; possible D gene TRBD1, 5 bases. CDR1 and CDR2 from the germline V gene are LGHNA and YSLEER. This CDR3 has 15 amino acids. Trimming removed 0 bases from V and 4 bases from J, with 10 bases in between. The CDR3: CASSQDLRVNQPQHF. DNA of the CDR3: TGCGCCAGCAGCCAAGATCTCAGGGTAAATCAGCCCCAGCATTTT.

Worth noting for this clone: The sample carries other DNA sequences with the same CDR3. The CDR3 bases are TGTGCCAGCAGTCCCGGGACTAGCGGGAGAAATGAGCAGTTCTTC. Its translation: CASSPGTSGRNEQFF. This sequence joins TRBV27 and TRBJ2-1, with TRBD2 matching 14 bases. CDR1 and CDR2 from the germline V gene are MNHEY and SMNVEV (reference sequence). V trimming: 5 bases; J trimming: 7 bases; junction bases outside the gene matches: 4. The CDR3 runs to 15 residues.

The chain is built from TRBV5-1 and TRBJ1-4; D uncertain. CDR3 length: 14 amino acids. Trimming stripped 0 bases from V and 3 bases from J, with 6 bases between. The V gene's germline CDR1 is SGHRS and CDR2 YFSETQ. The CDR3 region has the DNA TGCGCCAGCAGCTTGGCTCAGGCTAATGAAAAACTGTTTTTT. Translating it yields CASSLAQANEKLFF.